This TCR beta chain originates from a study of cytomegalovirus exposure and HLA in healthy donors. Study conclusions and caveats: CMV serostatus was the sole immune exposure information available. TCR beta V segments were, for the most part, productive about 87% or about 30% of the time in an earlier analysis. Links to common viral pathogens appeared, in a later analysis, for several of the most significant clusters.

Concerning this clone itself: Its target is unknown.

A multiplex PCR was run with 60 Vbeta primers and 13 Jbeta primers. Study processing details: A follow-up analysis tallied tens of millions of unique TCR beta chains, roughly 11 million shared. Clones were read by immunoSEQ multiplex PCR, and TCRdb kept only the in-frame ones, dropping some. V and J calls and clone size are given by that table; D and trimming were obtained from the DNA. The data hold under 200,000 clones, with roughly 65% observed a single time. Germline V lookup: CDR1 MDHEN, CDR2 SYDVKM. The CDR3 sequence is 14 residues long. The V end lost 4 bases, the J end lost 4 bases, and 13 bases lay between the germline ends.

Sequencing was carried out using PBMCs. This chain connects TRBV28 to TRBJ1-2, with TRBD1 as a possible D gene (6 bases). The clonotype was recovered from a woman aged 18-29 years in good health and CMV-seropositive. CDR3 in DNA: TGTGCCAGCAGTTCCGGACAGCGCACCTATGGCTACACCTTC. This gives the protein CASSSGQRTYGYTF.